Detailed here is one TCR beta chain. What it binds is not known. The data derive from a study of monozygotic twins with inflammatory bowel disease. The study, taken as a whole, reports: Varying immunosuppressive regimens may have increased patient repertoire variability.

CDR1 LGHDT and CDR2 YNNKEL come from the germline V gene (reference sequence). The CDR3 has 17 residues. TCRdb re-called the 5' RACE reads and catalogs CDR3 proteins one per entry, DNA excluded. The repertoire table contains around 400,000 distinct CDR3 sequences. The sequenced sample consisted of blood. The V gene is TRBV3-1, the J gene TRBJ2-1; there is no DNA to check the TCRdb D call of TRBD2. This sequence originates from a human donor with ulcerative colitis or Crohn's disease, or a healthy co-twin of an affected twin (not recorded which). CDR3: CASSSTSGGASYNEQFF.